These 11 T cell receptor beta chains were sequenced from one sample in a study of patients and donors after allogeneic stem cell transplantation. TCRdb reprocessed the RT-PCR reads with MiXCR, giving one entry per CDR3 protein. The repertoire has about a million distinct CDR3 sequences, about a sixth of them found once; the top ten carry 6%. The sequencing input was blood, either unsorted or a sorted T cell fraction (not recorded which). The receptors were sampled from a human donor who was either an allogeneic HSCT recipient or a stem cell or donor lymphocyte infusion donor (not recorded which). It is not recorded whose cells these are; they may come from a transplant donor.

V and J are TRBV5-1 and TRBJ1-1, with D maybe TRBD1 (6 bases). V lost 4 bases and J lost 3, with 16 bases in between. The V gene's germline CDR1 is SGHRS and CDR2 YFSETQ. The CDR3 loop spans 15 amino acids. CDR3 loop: CASSPDGTLYTEAFF. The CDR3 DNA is TGCGCCAGCAGCCCAGACGGGACACTCTACACTGAAGCTTTCTTT.

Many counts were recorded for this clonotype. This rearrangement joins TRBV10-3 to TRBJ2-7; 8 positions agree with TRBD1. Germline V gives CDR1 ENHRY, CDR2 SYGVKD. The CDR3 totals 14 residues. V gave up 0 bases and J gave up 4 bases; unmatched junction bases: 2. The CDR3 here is CAISESTGVYEQYF. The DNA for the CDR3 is TGTGCCATCAGTGAGTCGACAGGGGTATACGAGCAGTACTTC.

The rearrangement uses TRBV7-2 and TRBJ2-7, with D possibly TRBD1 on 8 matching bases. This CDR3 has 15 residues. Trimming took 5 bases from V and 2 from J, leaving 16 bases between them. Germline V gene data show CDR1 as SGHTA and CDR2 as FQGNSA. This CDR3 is CASSVQGGTAYEQYF. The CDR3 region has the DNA TGTGCCAGCAGCGTACAGGGGGGGACGGCCTACGAGCAGTACTTC.

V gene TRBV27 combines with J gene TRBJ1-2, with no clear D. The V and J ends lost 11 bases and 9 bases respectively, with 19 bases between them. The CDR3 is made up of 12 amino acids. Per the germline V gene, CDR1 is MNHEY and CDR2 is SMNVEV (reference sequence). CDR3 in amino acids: CAARGISGSYTF. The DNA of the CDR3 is TGTGCCGCGCGGGGAATTTCCGGGAGCTACACCTTC.

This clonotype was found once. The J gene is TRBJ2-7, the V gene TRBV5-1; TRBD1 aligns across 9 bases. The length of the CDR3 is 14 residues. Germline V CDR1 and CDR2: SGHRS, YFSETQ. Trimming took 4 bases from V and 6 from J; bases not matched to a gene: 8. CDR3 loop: CASSVKDRGSEQYF. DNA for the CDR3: TGCGCCAGCAGCGTCAAGGACAGGGGAAGCGAGCAGTACTTC.

CDR3: CASSQPGWGTDTQYF. CDR3 sequence (DNA): TGTGCCAGCAGTCAGCCGGGGTGGGGCACAGATACGCAGTATTTT. The V gene is TRBV12-3 or TRBV12-4, the J gene TRBJ2-3; D is possibly TRBD2 (5 bases). Trimming removed 5 bases at V and 1 base at J, with 13 bases between. The CDR3 has 15 residues.

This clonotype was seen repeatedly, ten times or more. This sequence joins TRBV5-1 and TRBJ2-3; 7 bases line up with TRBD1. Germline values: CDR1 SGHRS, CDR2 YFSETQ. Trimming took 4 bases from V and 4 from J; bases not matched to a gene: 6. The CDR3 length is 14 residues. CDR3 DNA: TGCGCCAGCAGCCACGAAGGGGGCCCAGATACGCAGTATTTT. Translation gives CASSHEGGPDTQYF.

The CDR3 sequence: CASSLEASGVNEQFF. In DNA, the CDR3 is TGCGCCAGCAGCTTGGAGGCTAGCGGGGTGAATGAGCAGTTCTTC. V gene TRBV5-1 combines with J gene TRBJ2-1; 9 bases match TRBD2. Trimming took 0 bases from V and 7 from J; bases not matched to a gene: 5. Looked up from germline, CDR1 is SGHRS and CDR2 is YFSETQ. CDR3 length equals 15 residues.

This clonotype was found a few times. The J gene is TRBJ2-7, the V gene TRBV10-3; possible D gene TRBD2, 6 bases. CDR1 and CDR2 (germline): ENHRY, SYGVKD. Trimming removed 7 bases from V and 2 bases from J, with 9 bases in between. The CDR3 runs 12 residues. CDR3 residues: CAIKEGTYEQYF. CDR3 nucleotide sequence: TGTGCCATCAAGGAGGGGACCTACGAGCAGTACTTC.

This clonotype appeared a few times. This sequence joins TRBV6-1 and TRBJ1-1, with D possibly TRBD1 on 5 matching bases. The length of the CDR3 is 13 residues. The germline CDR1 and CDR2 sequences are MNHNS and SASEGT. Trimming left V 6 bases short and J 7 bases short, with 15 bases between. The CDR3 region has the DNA TGTGCCAGCAGACCCAAAGTGGGGGGTGAAGCTTTCTTT. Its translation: CASRPKVGGEAFF.

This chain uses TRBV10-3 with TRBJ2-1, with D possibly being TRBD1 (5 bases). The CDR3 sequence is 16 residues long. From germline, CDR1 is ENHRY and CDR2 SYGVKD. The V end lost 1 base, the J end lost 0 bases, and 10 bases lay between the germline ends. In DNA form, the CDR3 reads TGTGCCATCAGTGAGTTTCAGGGTAACTCCTACAATGAGCAGTTCTTC. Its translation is CAISEFQGNSYNEQFF.